Here is one T cell receptor (beta chain) with its context. Its antigen is still unknown. No base qualities exist here, and no much larger clone lies one base off it. The data were taken from a study of cytomegalovirus exposure and HLA in healthy donors (dated by TCRdb to 2016 to 2017). Notes on the research overall: In an earlier analysis of some 610 of the donors, 250 to 350 Gb of sequence data and 90 million to 130 million unique TCR beta sequences from about 190 million T cells were reported. Donor age, sex, ethnicity and CMV serostatus were compiled together with the repertoire data. An earlier analysis of approximately 640 of the donors applied high-throughput TCR beta sequencing to assess whether each TCR beta V gene segment acted as functional or pseudogenic. Four to six DR-DQ haplotypes were handled as single units for association and clustering, since linkage in the cohort was strong. Every repertoire in the discovery cohort had been generated on one and the same sequencing platform. HLA typing covered class I and class II loci at four-digit resolution. In a later analysis, previously published TCR beta repertoires from about 640 donors were re-analyzed and high-resolution HLA genotyping was added so that TCR occurrence patterns could be studied. The later analysis used no new phenotypic data to find candidate immune exposures, relying instead on TCR beta sequences and their occurrence across donors. The study used immunosequencing to profile the T cell repertoires of hundreds of subjects and linked those repertoires to cytomegalovirus serostatus. A later genetic analysis used genome-wide SNP genotypes for about three fifths of the 666 donors, treating that subset as a discovery cohort. Among the roughly 390 genotyped donors, around 81% belonged to the genetic ancestry cluster associated with self-reported Caucasian donors. Typing coverage varied by locus: roughly 629-640 donors for A, B, C, DRB1 and DQB1; roughly 510 for DQA1; around 610 for DPA1; about 450 for DPB1. To predict cytomegalovirus infection status, the study combined high-throughput TCR immunosequencing, statistical association of individual TCRs with disease status, and machine learning. Roughly 320 gigabases of sequencing data and approximately 92 million unique TCR sequences made up an early release that covered 500 to 700 HLA-typed donors. The study aimed to test whether signatures of past pathogen exposure could be identified by cataloging public T cell receptors. Across approximately 400 genotyped donors of the cohort, an average of about 200,000 unique TCR beta nucleotide sequences per donor were sequenced, and approximately 19% of those sequences were non-productive. Along with the roughly 710-subject first cohort, a separate validation cohort of over a hundred different subjects was used. What the work shows at the level of the full study, not this receptor alone: Strong co-occurrence of HLA alleles, especially DR and DQ, made assigning TCR associations to individual alleles difficult. In a later genetic analysis, a missense DCLRE1C variant was associated with V-gene and J-gene trimming of TCR beta chains, and the association was replicated in an independent cohort. Across donors, most TCR sequences were observed very rarely, whereas some public TCRs were present in many individuals. An earlier analysis of 587 of the donors showed that most TCR beta V segments appeared in productive rearrangements either about 87% or about 30% of the time, which broadly matched IMGT annotations. In both the original and validation cohorts, the classifier was reported to diagnose cytomegalovirus status with high specificity and sensitivity. The authors suggested that the approach could potentially be extended to other disease states and immunological phenotypes. This cohort had only TCR beta chains sequenced, and the lack of alpha or paired-chain data limited which features could be detected. A total of 150 to 200 TCR beta chains were listed by the study as associated with cytomegalovirus. Because HLA typing was unavailable for some donors at each locus, only the typed subset was used in association tests. According to a later analysis, most CMV-associated TCR beta chains appeared to be HLA-restricted, and the HLA associations seemed to be driven largely by CMV exposure. A few of the identified cytomegalovirus-associated TCR beta chains were confirmed in vitro to be specific for cytomegalovirus antigens. Presence/absence analyses assumed roughly uniform sequencing depth across donors, an assumption that may not hold. A cluster of highly shared sequence variants was judged likely to represent a technical artifact of the sequencing pipeline. Some IMGT-functional V segments, including TRBV6-2 and TRBV6-3, could not be distinguished by the 87-base-pair reads and were therefore excluded. In a later analysis, several top co-occurrence clusters were reported to appear linked to parvovirus B19, influenza, CMV and Epstein-Barr virus. A later genetic analysis reported fewer N-insertions in productive TCRs among donors in an Asian-associated ancestry cluster than the roughly 700-donor mean. A later analysis associated some 17,000 TCR beta sequences with specific HLA alleles at a false discovery rate of 0.05. Linkage disequilibrium might explain the correlated functional status among segregating V segments, but an unknown experimental factor could not be excluded. In a later analysis, HLA-associated TCR beta chains showed more clonal expansion and lower generation probabilities than non-associated chains that were equally common. The earlier analysis of nearly 600 of the donors excluded around 17 rarely observed V segments, including chromosome 9 orphons, because counts were too low. The only immune exposure information available for the cohort was CMV serostatus. In a later analysis, TCR association rates were found to vary across HLA loci, with the most associated TCRs seen for DRB1 alleles and the fewest for HLA-C alleles. A further reported finding was that TCR beta sequences accurately predicted the HLA-A and HLA-B alleles for most subjects in the first cohort.

In total, 666 healthy bone marrow donors made up the cohort. All cohort members were sampled while nominally healthy, although unrecorded immune exposures were likely present. Of the approximately 610 cohort members, fewer than 300 had positive CMV serostatus and just over 350 had negative CMV serostatus, and CMV serostatus was not recorded for the donor. A peripheral blood sample was provided by each donor, and peripheral blood mononuclear cells were used for TCR beta sequencing. Genomic DNA extraction from the blood cell samples was performed with the Qiagen DNeasy Blood Extraction Kit. Library preparation employed the immunoSEQ multiplex PCR assay. For the multiplex PCR, a mixture combining 60 forward primers for TCR Vbeta segments and 13 reverse primers for TCR Jbeta segments was used. The CDR3 region of rearranged TCR beta genes was amplified from genomic DNA by a multiplex PCR assay. On the Illumina HiSeq System, the amplified TCR beta libraries were sequenced as 87-base-pair reads. The source study handled its data this way. A later analysis tallied roughly 80 million unique TCR beta chains across the 700 or so repertoires, and some 10 million of those chains were shared by two or more donors. Raw reads were error-corrected and collapsed into unique sequences with a nearest-neighbor algorithm that merged closely related sequences to remove PCR and sequencing errors. Alignment of CDR3 sequences to IMGT reference sequences was used to assign V, D and J gene segments. For a sequence to be retained, a match of at least six nucleotides to both a V gene segment and a J gene segment was required. Rearrangements were called productive when the CDR3 lacked stop codons and stayed in frame with V and J; all others were non-productive. Following IMGT convention, CDR3 was defined as the stretch from the second conserved V-encoded cysteine to the conserved J-encoded phenylalanine. Sequences without an unambiguous match to a single V gene segment were excluded from the earlier analysis of about 640 of the donors. In an earlier analysis of 450 to 750 of the donors, a V segment was called functional when productive rearrangements were above 56.7%, and segregating when the standard deviation between donors exceeded 5%. A statistical classification framework was built to diagnose cytomegalovirus status from the catalog of TCR beta chain sequences. A later analysis assigned V and J genes by comparing TCR nucleotide sequences with IMGT/GENE-DB human TR gene sequences. Using the TCRdist pipeline, a later analysis assigned CDR3 sequences along with most-parsimonious VDJ recombination scenarios. In a later analysis, every TCR beta chain was defined by the combination of its CDR3 amino acid sequence and its V-gene family, and reads without a unique V-gene family were dropped. A later analysis removed 592 highly shared, low-generation-probability nucleotide sequences to deal with suspected cross-contamination and a sequencing artifact. A later analysis calculated a clonal expansion index for each public chain from normalized within-repertoire ranks of inferred template counts. A later analysis computed generation probabilities with a VDJ recombination model fitted to out-of-frame rearrangements, and checked the results against IGoR. In a later analysis, TCR-TCR, TCR-HLA and TCR-CMV co-occurrence was scored with hypergeometric tests, and a repertoire-size bias correction was applied to TCR pairs. In a later analysis, false discovery rates were estimated by permuting HLA or CMV assignments 20 times. In a later analysis, co-occurring TCRs were grouped using DBSCAN, and TCRdist sequence similarity was added for clustering within HLA-allele-positive subsets. For co-occurrence clustering, repertoires with fewer than 30,000 or more than 120,000 public chains were excluded, along with four to six repertoires with anomalous nucleotide sharing. Imported from immuneACCESS, the table was reduced by TCRdb to in-frame sequences with V and J called. These copies leave out some clones; in studies compared against another copy, an unresolved V gene accounts for under half, and the cause of the remainder is not known. The V and J calls and clone size were taken over from that table, and D and trimming were inferred from the DNA. The table for this sample lists 35,000 to 50,000 clones; roughly 60% of them were counted only once. The ten top clones hold approximately 8.4% of the sample.

Trimming costs V 6 bases and J 6 bases, and their ends lie 15 bases apart. Sequences SNHLY (CDR1) and FYNNEI (CDR2) are obtained from the germline V gene. From cysteine to phenylalanine, the CDR3 is 14 amino acids long. The only DNA kept is the CDR3, 42 bases in frame from the first base. The sample was PBMCs. The TCR was taken from a human donor in good health. The V and J segments used are TRBV2 and TRBJ2-1, with the D gene not confidently named. The CDR3 protein is CASRRLPGANEQFF. The nucleotides are TGTGCCAGCAGACGACTCCCTGGCGCCAATGAGCAGTTCTTC. Beyond the CDR3, the reference TRBV2 and TRBJ2-1 genes provide the residues; the full variable domain reads: EPEVTQTPSHQVTQMGQEVILRCVPISNHLYFYWYRQILGQKVEFLVSFYNNEISEKSEIFDDQFSVERPDGSNFTLKIRSTKLEDSAMYFCASRRLPGANEQFFGPGTRLTVL.